This paragraph reports one TCR beta chain. The antigen is undetermined. This CDR3 contains 15 residues. Germline assignment: CDR1 SNHLY and CDR2 FYNNEI. V lost 8 bases to trimming and J lost 2 bases, with 15 bases between them. This record belongs to a study of T cell responses to AZD1222 COVID-19 vaccine. The repertoire was sequenced with immunoSEQ multiplex PCR; TCRdb's copy has only in-frame clones and lacks some. Of around 150,000 clones in the sample, about nine tenths are singletons; the top ten hold about 3%. Findings and limits, study-wide: Scientists sampled the repertoires only once the peak T cell response had passed. White British donors predominated, females outnumbered males, and clonal diversity was possibly underestimated.

The sequence was collected from an adult in good health. V is TRBV2 and J is TRBJ2-2, with unresolved D. The starting material was peripheral blood, obtained on day 0 of AZD1222 vaccination. CDR3 region: CASEVDGPNTGELFF. The CDR3 nucleotides are TGTGCCAGCGAGGTAGACGGACCTAACACCGGGGAGCTGTTTTTT.